Here is one T cell receptor beta chain with its context. Its antigen remains undetermined. Nothing much larger sits one base from this clone, and base qualities are not available. The sample belongs to a study of cytomegalovirus exposure and HLA in healthy donors (dated by TCRdb to about 2017). Some background on the complete study: An earlier analysis of several hundred of the donors reported 250 to 300 Gb of sequence data and approximately 110 million unique TCR beta sequences from 150 million to 200 million T cells. About 320 gigabases of sequencing data and 70 million to 100 million unique TCR sequences were included in an early release covering 550 to 800 HLA-typed donors. Of the approximately 400 genotyped donors, approximately 81% were placed in the genetic ancestry cluster associated with self-reported Caucasian donors. The study was designed to test whether signatures of past pathogen exposure could be identified by cataloging public T cell receptors. Using immunosequencing, the study profiled T cell repertoires from fewer than 850 subjects and related those repertoires to cytomegalovirus serostatus. Along with the roughly 670-subject first cohort, a separate validation cohort of 120 different subjects was used. To predict cytomegalovirus infection status, the study combined high-throughput TCR immunosequencing, statistical association of individual TCRs with disease status, and machine learning. In a later analysis, previously published TCR beta repertoires from more than 500 donors were re-analyzed and high-resolution HLA genotyping was added so that TCR occurrence patterns could be studied. In the later analysis, no new phenotypic data were used to find candidate immune exposures; instead, reliance was placed on TCR beta sequences and their occurrence across donors. An earlier analysis of some 600 of the donors applied high-throughput TCR beta sequencing to assess whether each TCR beta V gene segment acted as functional or pseudogenic. Donor age, sex, ethnicity and CMV serostatus were compiled together with the repertoire data. A later genetic analysis took genome-wide SNP genotypes for about 55% of the 666 donors and used that subset as a discovery cohort. Every discovery cohort repertoire had been produced on one sequencing platform. HLA typing included class I and class II loci at four-digit resolution. The number of donors typed differed by locus, with roughly 620-640 for A, B, C, DRB1 and DQB1, roughly 520 for DQA1, some 570 for DPA1, and around 460 for DPB1. Four or five DR-DQ haplotypes were handled as single units for association and clustering, since linkage in the cohort was strong. Among around 400 genotyped donors of the cohort, an average of approximately 220,000 unique TCR beta nucleotide sequences was sequenced per donor, of which approximately 18% were non-productive.

Here is what the overall study found, with its caveats: Because counts were too low, seventeen rarely observed V segments, including chromosome 9 orphons, were excluded from the earlier analysis of around 590 of the donors. In both the original and validation cohorts, the classifier was reported to diagnose cytomegalovirus status with high specificity and sensitivity. In a later analysis, several top co-occurrence clusters were reported to appear linked to parvovirus B19, influenza, CMV and Epstein-Barr virus. It was suggested by the authors that the approach could potentially be generalized to other disease states and immunological phenotypes. At a false discovery rate of 0.05, a later analysis linked under 20,000 TCR beta sequences to specific HLA alleles. Across donors, most TCR sequences were observed very rarely, whereas some public TCRs were present in many individuals. In an earlier analysis of fewer than 700 of the donors, most TCR beta V segments appeared in productive rearrangements about 90% or about 30% of the time, broadly matching IMGT annotations. In a later analysis, HLA-associated TCR beta chains were found to be more clonally expanded and to have lower generation probabilities than equally common non-associated chains. A further reported finding was that TCR beta sequences accurately predicted the HLA-A and HLA-B alleles for most subjects in the first cohort. Roughly uniform sequencing depth across donors was assumed in presence/absence analyses, although this assumption may not hold. According to a later genetic analysis, donors in an Asian-associated ancestry cluster had fewer N-insertions in productive TCRs than the roughly 700-donor mean. For the cohort, immune exposure information was limited to CMV serostatus. The study gave a list of around 170 TCR beta chains associated with cytomegalovirus. Most CMV-associated TCR beta chains appeared to be HLA-restricted in a later analysis, and the HLA associations seemed to be driven largely by CMV exposure. A later genetic analysis associated a missense DCLRE1C variant with V-gene and J-gene trimming of TCR beta chains, and an independent cohort replicated the association. In vitro tests confirmed that a few of the cytomegalovirus-associated TCR beta chains recognize cytomegalovirus antigens. A cluster of highly shared sequence variants was judged likely to be a technical artifact of the sequencing pipeline. A later analysis found that TCR association rates varied across HLA loci, with DRB1 alleles showing the most associated TCRs and HLA-C alleles the fewest. When HLA alleles, especially DR and DQ, strongly co-occurred, attributing TCR associations to individual alleles was difficult. The cohort was sequenced for TCR beta chains only, and without alpha or paired-chain data the features that could be detected were limited. Because some donors lacked HLA typing at each locus, the association tests relied only on the typed subset. Linkage disequilibrium might explain the correlated functional status among segregating V segments, but an unknown experimental factor could not be excluded.

In total, 500 to 700 healthy bone marrow donors made up the cohort. All cohort members were sampled while nominally healthy, although unrecorded immune exposures were likely present. The donor tested CMV seropositive, placing the donor among the 289 seropositive members of the cohort. A peripheral blood sample was provided by each donor, and peripheral blood mononuclear cells were used for TCR beta sequencing. The Qiagen DNeasy Blood Extraction Kit was used to extract genomic DNA from the blood cell samples. Library method: the immunoSEQ multiplex PCR assay. A mixture of 60 forward primers for TCR Vbeta segments and 13 reverse primers for TCR Jbeta segments was used in the multiplex PCR. The CDR3 region of rearranged TCR beta genes was amplified from genomic DNA with a multiplex PCR assay. Amplified TCR beta libraries were sequenced as 87-base-pair reads on the Illumina HiSeq System. The published analysis was carried out like this. A later analysis counted tens of millions of unique TCR beta chains across the 650 to 700 repertoires, and some 12 million of these chains were shared by at least two donors. Raw reads were error-corrected and collapsed into unique sequences by a nearest-neighbor algorithm in which closely related sequences were merged to remove PCR and sequencing errors. CDR3 sequences were aligned to IMGT reference sequences to assign V, D and J gene segments. Each retained sequence needed at least a six-nucleotide match to both a V gene segment and a J gene segment. A rearrangement counted as productive if the CDR3 had no stop codons and remained in frame with V and J, and every other rearrangement counted as non-productive. Following IMGT convention, CDR3 was defined as the stretch from the second conserved V-encoded cysteine up to the conserved J-encoded phenylalanine. The earlier analysis of about 570 of the donors excluded any sequence lacking an unambiguous match to a single V gene segment. In an earlier analysis of approximately 550 of the donors, V segments were called functional above 56.7% productive rearrangements and were called segregating when the between-donor standard deviation exceeded 5%. To diagnose cytomegalovirus status from the catalog of TCR beta chain sequences, a statistical classification framework was built. V and J gene assignment, in a later analysis, came from comparing TCR nucleotide sequences with IMGT/GENE-DB human TR gene sequences. The TCRdist pipeline was used in a later analysis to assign CDR3 sequences and most-parsimonious VDJ recombination scenarios. A later analysis defined each TCR beta chain by its CDR3 amino acid sequence plus V-gene family, and excluded reads lacking a unique V-gene family. In a later analysis, approximately 640 highly shared, low-generation-probability nucleotide sequences were removed to address suspected cross-contamination and a sequencing artifact. A later analysis calculated a clonal expansion index for each public chain from normalized within-repertoire ranks of inferred template counts. In a later analysis, generation probabilities were computed with a VDJ recombination model fitted to out-of-frame rearrangements, and the resulting probabilities were checked against IGoR. In a later analysis, TCR-TCR, TCR-HLA and TCR-CMV co-occurrence was scored with hypergeometric tests, and a repertoire-size bias correction was applied to TCR pairs. To estimate false discovery rates, a later analysis permuted the HLA or CMV assignments 20 times. In a later analysis, co-occurring TCRs were grouped using DBSCAN, and TCRdist sequence similarity was added for clustering within HLA-allele-positive subsets. Repertoires with fewer than 30,000 or more than 120,000 public chains were left out of co-occurrence clustering, as were about five repertoires with anomalous nucleotide sharing. TCRdb provides this immuneACCESS table in a form limited to in-frame rearrangements. Some clones are lacking; in checked studies, under half of them reflect an unresolved V gene, and why the rest are absent is not known. The V and J calls and clone size were taken over from that table, and D and trimming were inferred from the DNA. A total of 140,000 to 150,000 clones appear in this sample, roughly 70% of them only once. The biggest ten clones account for roughly 2% of the sample.

The clonotype originates from a woman aged 55-69 years in good health and CMV-seropositive. Input material: PBMCs.

The CDR3 sequence is CASSFRHSNYGYTF. DNA sequence: TGTGCCAGCAGTTTCCGACACTCCAACTATGGCTACACCTTC. The chain employs TRBV27 and TRBJ1-2; the D gene identity is not certain. The CDR3 spans 14 residues, from the cysteine through the phenylalanine. Here the CDR3 DNA is all that survives: 42 bases in frame from base 1. Trimming at the junction amounts to 3 bases on V and 2 bases on J, and the germline ends lie 10 bases apart. The CDR1 and CDR2 encoded by the germline V gene (reference sequence) are MNHEY and SMNVEV.